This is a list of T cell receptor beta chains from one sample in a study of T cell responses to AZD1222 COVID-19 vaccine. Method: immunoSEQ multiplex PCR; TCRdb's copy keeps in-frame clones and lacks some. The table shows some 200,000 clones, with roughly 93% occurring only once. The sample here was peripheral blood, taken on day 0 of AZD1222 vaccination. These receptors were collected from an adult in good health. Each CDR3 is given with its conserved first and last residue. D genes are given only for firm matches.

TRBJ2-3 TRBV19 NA CASRGGSGSTDTQYF TGTGCCAGTAGAGGGGGAAGTGGAAGCACAGATACGCAGTATTTT
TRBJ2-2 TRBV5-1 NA CASSLRSTGKNTGELFF TGCGCCAGCAGCTTGCGGTCAACAGGGAAGAACACCGGGGAGCTGTTTTTT
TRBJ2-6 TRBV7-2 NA CASSLGFSGANVLTF TGTGCCAGCAGCTTGGGGTTTTCTGGGGCCAACGTCCTGACTTTC
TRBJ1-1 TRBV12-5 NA CASGFGVGTSEAFF TGTGCTAGTGGTTTCGGCGTTGGGACCTCTGAAGCTTTCTTT
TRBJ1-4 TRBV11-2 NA CASSSGGFSKEKLFF TGTGCCAGCAGCTCGGGGGGTTTTTCGAAGGAAAAACTGTTTTTT
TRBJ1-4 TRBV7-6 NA CASSFNQGGFEKLFF TGTGCCAGCAGCTTTAATCAGGGAGGGTTTGAAAAACTGTTTTTT
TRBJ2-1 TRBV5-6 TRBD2 CASSLQAGGVTYNEQFF TGTGCCAGCAGCTTGCAGGCGGGAGGGGTAACCTACAATGAGCAGTTCTTC
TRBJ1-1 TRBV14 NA CASSQVTEAFF TGTGCCAGCAGCCAAGTCACTGAAGCTTTCTTT
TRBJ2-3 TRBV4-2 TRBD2 CASSQVTGGTTDTQYF TGTGCCAGCAGCCAAGTAACGGGGGGGACCACAGATACGCAGTATTTT
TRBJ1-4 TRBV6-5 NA CASSYVAGRNEKLFF TGTGCCAGCAGTTACGTGGCAGGACGTAATGAAAAACTGTTTTTT
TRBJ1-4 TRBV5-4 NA CASADGTTNEKLFF TGTGCCAGCGCTGACGGAACAACTAATGAAAAACTGTTTTTT
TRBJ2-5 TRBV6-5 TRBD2 CASSFPSGRAGETQYF TGTGCCAGCAGTTTTCCTAGCGGGAGGGCCGGGGAGACCCAGTACTTC
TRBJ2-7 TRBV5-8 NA CASSLAYEQYF TGTGCCAGCAGCTTGGCTTACGAGCAGTACTTC
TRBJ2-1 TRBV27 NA CASSWPRGNEQFF TGTGCCAGCAGTTGGCCTAGAGGCAATGAGCAGTTCTTC
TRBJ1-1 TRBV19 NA CASSTFGLNTEAFF TGTGCCAGTAGTACCTTTGGCCTGAACACTGAAGCTTTCTTT
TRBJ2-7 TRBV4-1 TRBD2 CASSHNVAGAYEQYF TGCGCCAGCAGCCACAACGTAGCGGGAGCTTACGAGCAGTACTTC
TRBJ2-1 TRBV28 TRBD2 CASGILADYNEQFF TGTGCCAGTGGAATACTAGCGGATTACAATGAGCAGTTCTTC
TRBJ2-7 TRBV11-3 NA CASSLRGTYEQYF TGTGCCAGCAGCTTAAGAGGAACCTACGAGCAGTACTTC
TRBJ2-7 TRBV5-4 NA CASSSGETYEQYF TGTGCCAGCAGCTCAGGGGAAACCTACGAGCAGTACTTC
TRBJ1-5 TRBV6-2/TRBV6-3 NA CASSVVGGGDQPQHF TGTGCCAGCAGCGTCGTAGGTGGGGGGGATCAGCCCCAGCATTTT